What follows are 17 T cell receptor beta chains derived from one specimen sequenced in a study of blood T cell repertoires in COVID-19. Clones were sequenced by immunoSEQ multiplex PCR, and TCRdb holds only the in-frame ones, with some missing. The profile shows approximately 140,000 clones, almost 85% of them singletons. The source material was peripheral blood. The receptors were gathered from a man aged 60-69 years with acute or convalescent COVID-19.

The chain recombines TRBV27 with TRBJ1-5; D unresolved. Per germline, CDR1 MNHEY and CDR2 SMNVEV (reference sequence). V was clipped by 4 bases and J by 4 bases, with 5 bases between them. This CDR3 is 12 amino acids long. This CDR3 is CASSYPNQPQHF. The CDR3 nucleotides are TGTGCCAGCAGTTATCCAAATCAGCCCCAGCATTTT.

This chain connects TRBV13 to TRBJ2-1, with no clear D. Germline V lookup: CDR1 PRHDT, CDR2 FYEKMQ (reference sequence). The CDR3 is 12 amino acids. Trimming left V 5 bases short and J 3 bases short, with 5 bases between. The CDR3 reads CASSLSYNEQFF. The CDR3 DNA reads as TGTGCCAGCAGCCTCAGCTACAATGAGCAGTTCTTC. The whole variable domain, remainder taken from reference TRBV13 and TRBJ2-1, is AAGVIQSPRHLIKEKRETATLKCYPIPRHDTVYWYQQGPGQDPQFLISFYEKMQSDKGSIPDRFSAQQFSDYHSELNMSSLELGDSALYFCASSLSYNEQFFGPGTRLTVL.

The V gene is TRBV2, the J gene TRBJ2-7; TRBD2 matches at 16 bases. This CDR3 comprises 17 residues. V gave up 6 bases and J gave up 0 bases; unmatched junction bases: 5. The germline gives CDR1 SNHLY, CDR2 FYNNEI. In DNA form, the CDR3 reads TGTGCCAGCAGCCCGGGACTAGCGGGAGGGAGCTCCTACGAGCAGTACTTC. Its protein is CASSPGLAGGSSYEQYF.

The CDR3 DNA is TGCAGCGTTGCCCCTACAACAGGGGGCACTGAAGCTTTCTTT. This gives the protein CSVAPTTGGTEAFF. V is TRBV29-1 and J is TRBJ1-1, with 8 bases lining up with TRBD1. The J segment lost 4 bases and the V segment lost 4 bases, leaving 8 bases of the junction unmatched. This CDR3 contains 14 residues. Germline values: CDR1 SQVTM, CDR2 ANQGSEA.

This rearrangement joins TRBV29-1 to TRBJ1-4; D is perhaps TRBD1 (5 bases). In germline, CDR1 is SQVTM, CDR2 ANQGSEA. CDR3 length equals 15 residues. Trimming pared 6 bases from V and 2 bases from J, leaving 16 bases between. This chain's CDR3 is CSVGVVGVTNEKLFF. The CDR3 DNA is TGCAGCGTAGGAGTAGTAGGGGTCACTAATGAAAAACTGTTTTTT. The complete variable domain, with remaining parts taken from reference TRBV29-1 and TRBJ1-4, reads SAVISQKPSRDICQRGTSLTIQCQVDSQVTMMFWYRQQPGQSLTLIATANQGSEATYESGFVIDKFPISRPNLTFSTLTVSNMSPEDSSIYLCSVGVVGVTNEKLFFGSGTQLSVL.

The chain has TRBV19 and TRBJ1-1, with D unresolved. V was cut by 4 bases and J by 6 bases, with 12 bases left in between. Germline loops: CDR1 LNHDA, CDR2 SQIVND (reference sequence). This CDR3 is 13 amino acids long. In DNA form, the CDR3 reads TGTGCCAGTAGTAGGAGGATTCGGGCTGAAGCTTTCTTT. This sequence encodes CASSRRIRAEAFF.

The V and J genes are TRBV29-1 and TRBJ1-5, with TRBD1 as a possible D gene (5 bases). Looked up from germline, CDR1 is SQVTM and CDR2 is ANQGSEA. V lost 5 bases to trimming and J lost 7 bases, with 18 bases between them. The CDR3 spans 14 residues. DNA for the CDR3: TGCAGCGTTACCGTGGGGGGGGTGGGCCAGCCCCAGCATTTT. Translated: CSVTVGGVGQPQHF.

CDR3 loop: CASSEPEGHSSGNTIYF. In DNA form, the CDR3 reads TGTGCCAGCAGTGAACCAGAGGGACATAGCTCTGGAAACACCATATATTTT. V and J are TRBV6-1 and TRBJ1-3; maybe TRBD1 (6 bases). The CDR3 extends over 17 amino acids. V gave up 2 bases and J gave up 0 bases, with 14 bases separating them. CDR1 and CDR2 (germline): MNHNS, SASEGT.

The chain recombines TRBV11-3 with TRBJ1-1; D is possibly TRBD1 (6 bases). The CDR3 runs 12 residues. Germline V gene sequence: CDR1 SGHNT, CDR2 YENEEA. The germline V and J ends were trimmed by 4 bases and 8 bases, with 11 bases remaining between them. CDR3 DNA: TGTGCCAGCAGCTCCATCGACAGGGAAGCTTTCTTT. Translated, it gives CASSSIDREAFF.

This chain links TRBV10-3 with TRBJ1-2, with 10 bases identical to TRBD1. With V trimmed by 2 bases and J by 8 bases, 8 bases remained unmatched. There are 15 residues in the CDR3. Germline V gene data show CDR1 as ENHRY and CDR2 as SYGVKD. The CDR3 sequence: CAISEAGTGAWGYTF. As DNA, the CDR3 is TGTGCCATCAGTGAGGCGGGGACAGGGGCGTGGGGCTACACCTTC.

The rearrangement joins TRBV10-3 to TRBJ1-2; 11 bases are a match to TRBD1. Germline V CDR1 and CDR2: ENHRY, SYGVKD. The junction had 7 bases not matched to a gene; V was cut back by 2 bases and J by 8 bases. The length of the CDR3 is 15 residues. The CDR3 sequence is CAISETPGQGGGYTF. Here the CDR3 DNA reads TGTGCCATCAGTGAGACTCCGGGACAGGGGGGAGGCTACACCTTC.

The rearrangement links TRBV27 to TRBJ1-4; maybe TRBD1 (5 bases). The ends were cut back, 4 bases at V and 8 bases at J, with 17 bases in the middle. This CDR3 is 15 amino acids long. Germline loops: CDR1 MNHEY, CDR2 SMNVEV (reference sequence). CDR3 amino acids: CASSSTGPGREKLFF. DNA of the CDR3: TGTGCCAGCAGTTCAACAGGCCCGGGTAGGGAAAAACTGTTTTTT.

The rearrangement uses TRBV12-5 and TRBJ2-7, with 7 bases aligning to TRBD1. The CDR3 runs to 12 residues. Germline loops: CDR1 LGHNT, CDR2 FRNRAP. V dropped 6 bases and J dropped 3; count of bases not matched to a gene: 2. The CDR3: CASGRDSYEQYF. DNA for the CDR3: TGTGCTAGTGGACGGGACAGCTACGAGCAGTACTTC.

The chain couples TRBV19 to TRBJ2-3; perhaps TRBD2 as D (6 bases). Germline V gene lookup returns CDR1 LNHDA and CDR2 SQIVND (reference sequence). The V gene lost 8 bases and the J gene lost 3 bases, with 30 bases spanning the gap. There are 19 residues in the CDR3. CDR3 in DNA: TGTGCCAGTCAACTGACCGGGGCCCGGGGAGGCGGAGTAACAGATACGCAGTATTTT. It is translated as CASQLTGARGGGVTDTQYF.

The genes are TRBV7-9 and TRBJ1-3; TRBD1 aligns across 7 bases. V was pared by 1 base and J by 0 bases, with 6 bases of the junction left unmatched. The CDR3 runs to 17 residues. From germline, CDR1 is SEHNR and CDR2 FQNEAQ (reference sequence). For the CDR3, the DNA is TGTGCCAGCAGCTTAGAACAGGGGACCTTCTCTGGAAACACCATATATTTT. Translating it yields CASSLEQGTFSGNTIYF. Based on the CDR3 plus reference TRBV7-9 and TRBJ1-3, the full variable domain is DTGVSQNPRHKITKRGQNVTFRCDPISEHNRLYWYRQTLGQGPEFLTYFQNEAQLEKSRLLSDRFSAERPKGSFSTLEIQRTEQGDSAMYLCASSLEQGTFSGNTIYFGEGSWLTVV.

The chain carries TRBV5-1 and TRBJ2-5; 7 nucleotides line up with TRBD1. The germline V gene encodes CDR1 SGHRS and CDR2 YFSETQ. Trimming cost V 4 bases and J 5 bases; bases outside gene matches: 11. The length of the CDR3 is 15 residues. The CDR3 reads CASSPLTGAGETQYF. CDR3 DNA: TGCGCCAGCAGCCCACTTACAGGGGCAGGGGAGACCCAGTACTTC.

CDR3 residues: CASSFGLAGTGELFF. As DNA, the CDR3 is TGTGCCAGCAGCTTTGGTCTAGCGGGCACCGGGGAGCTGTTTTTT. The chain has TRBV5-4 and TRBJ2-2, with 8 bases aligning to TRBD2. The V segment lost 2 bases and the J segment 4 bases; nucleotides outside the gene matches: 4. The CDR3 runs to 15 residues. In germline, CDR1 is SGHNT, CDR2 YYREEE (reference sequence).